Below are 2 T cell receptor beta chains sequenced from a single sample in a study of T cells in Graves' hyperthyroidism and ophthalmopathy. TCR beta CDR3 sequences were amplified from RNA transcripts. TCR CDR3 underwent first-round RT-PCR with the HTBI primer set. TCRdb called the multiplex PCR reads again in MiXCR, with one record for every CDR3 protein. The repertoire has some 550,000 distinct CDR3 sequences, approximately 16% of them found once; the top ten carry more than 3%. Sequenced: blood. These TCRs come from a woman aged 40 to 55 with Graves' ophthalmopathy.

This clonotype appeared many times. The V and J genes are TRBV30 and TRBJ2-5; a weak D match, TRBD2 (5 bases). V was cut by 2 bases and J by 4 bases, with 8 bases left in between. The CDR3 loop spans 12 amino acids. Germline CDR1 GTSNPN, CDR2 SVGIG (reference sequence). The CDR3 sequence: CAWSPRGETQYF. CDR3 bases: TGTGCCTGGAGTCCACGGGGAGAGACCCAGTACTTC.

This clonotype showed up just a few times. This rearrangement joins TRBV20-1 to TRBJ1-6; the match to TRBD1 covers 9 bases. Germline lookup yields CDR1 DFQATT and CDR2 SNEGSKA (reference sequence). J lost 10 bases, V lost 5 bases, and 6 bases had no gene match. This CDR3 contains 13 residues. The CDR3 is CSALTGGRSPLHF. The CDR3 DNA follows: TGCAGTGCTTTAACAGGGGGCCGGTCACCCCTCCACTTT.